A selection of T cell receptor beta chains follows, all from one sample in a study of shared clonotypes between healthy human individuals. TCRdb keeps only in-frame clones here, not all; method: immunoSEQ multiplex PCR. The profile covers around 700,000 clones, with more than 70% appearing a single time and about 1.8% taken by the ten largest. The source material was memory CD4+ T cells sorted from blood. The receptor set was obtained from a woman under 40 in good health. Both conserved end residues are part of each CDR3. The D gene is left open where the match is weak. Only some rows state a clone size, as once, few, many or a class for expanded clones.

j_gene | d_gene | v_gene | len | abundance | CDR3nt | CDR3aa
TRBJ2-5 | . | TRBV11-2 | 14 | . | TGTGCCAGCAGCTCCGGGCTTTTCATGGAGACCCAGTACTTC | CASSSGLFMETQYF
TRBJ1-1 | TRBD1 | TRBV7-9 | 14 | . | TGTGCCAGCAGCTCGACAGGGGGGAACACTGAAGCTTTCTTT | CASSSTGGNTEAFF
TRBJ2-2 | TRBD1 | TRBV5-8 | 15 | . | TGTGCCAGCAGCACCGGGACAGGGAACTCCGGGGAGCTGTTTTTT | CASSTGTGNSGELFF
TRBJ1-1 | . | TRBV28 | 11 | . | TGTGCCAGCAGTGATGATTCTGAAGCTTTCTTT | CASSDDSEAFF
TRBJ2-6 | TRBD1 | TRBV27 | 16 | . | TGTGCCAGTCGTTCAGGGGGTTCCTCTGGGGCCAACGTCCTGACTTTC | CASRSGGSSGANVLTF
TRBJ2-3 | . | TRBV5-1 | 13 | . | TGCGCCAGCAGCCCGGAAGGAGGGGATACGCAGTATTTT | CASSPEGGDTQYF
TRBJ2-7 | TRBD2 | TRBV10-3 | 19 | . | TGTGCCATCAGGGACCCTCTAGCGGGAGGGCCTCGGACCTCCTACGAGCAGTACTTC | CAIRDPLAGGPRTSYEQYF
TRBJ2-7 | TRBD2 | TRBV28 | 16 | . | TGTGCCAGCAGTCCCTCTAGCGGGAGTGGATCCTACGAGCAGTACTTC | CASSPSSGSGSYEQYF
TRBJ2-4 | . | TRBV21-1 | 14 | . | TGTGCCAGCAGCAACGCGCCAGAGCGCCACATTCAGTACTTC | CASSNAPERHIQYF
TRBJ1-3 | . | TRBV7-9 | 19 | few | TGTGCCAGCAGCTTAGGGCGGCAGCGCCTGTCAGTCTCTGGAAACACCATATATTTT | CASSLGRQRLSVSGNTIYF
TRBJ2-1 | . | TRBV30 | 13 | . | TGTGCCTGGAGTGGACAGTCCTACAATGAGCAGTTCTTC | CAWSGQSYNEQFF
TRBJ2-2 | . | TRBV7-2 | 15 | few | TGTGCCAGCAGCCCAAGGACAACGAACACCGGGGAGCTGTTTTTT | CASSPRTTNTGELFF
TRBJ1-1 | . | TRBV6-5 | 13 | . | TGTGCCAGCAGTTACCCTGGACCCACTGAAGCTTTCTTT | CASSYPGPTEAFF
TRBJ1-2 | . | TRBV6-5 | 12 | . | TGTGCCAGCAGTGAATGGGTCTACGGCTACACCTTC | CASSEWVYGYTF
TRBJ1-1 | TRBD1 | TRBV5-1 | 13 | . | TGCGCCAGCAGCTTGGGGGACAGTTTAGAAGCTTTCTTT | CASSLGDSLEAFF
TRBJ1-2 | . | TRBV28 | 13 | few | TGTGCCAGCAGTTTGAATGGTAACTATGGCTACACCTTC | CASSLNGNYGYTF
TRBJ2-7 | TRBD2 | TRBV15 | 14 | . | TGTGCCACCAGCAGAGGCGGTAGCGGGAGGGAAATGTACTTC | CATSRGGSGREMYF
TRBJ1-2 | . | TRBV4-1 | 15 | . | TGCGCCAGCAGCCAAGCGTACGGGGTCGGATACGGCTACACCTTC | CASSQAYGVGYGYTF
TRBJ1-2 | . | TRBV6-5 | 12 | few | TGTGCCAGCAGGCCTTATAACTATGGCTACACCTTC | CASRPYNYGYTF
TRBJ2-2 | . | TRBV5-1 | 13 | . | TGCGCCAGCAGCTTGGATCTTTCCGGGGAGCTGTTTTTT | CASSLDLSGELFF
TRBJ2-3 | . | TRBV11-2 | 14 | . | TGTGCCAGCAGCCCTAGCAGGACCACAGATACGCAGTATTTT | CASSPSRTTDTQYF
TRBJ2-7 | TRBD2 | TRBV2 | 16 | . | TGTGCCAGCAGTGAAGCGCGCCGCGGGAGCCACTACGAGCAGTACTTC | CASSEARRGSHYEQYF
TRBJ1-3 | . | TRBV5-1 | 16 | . | TGCGCCAGCAGCGGGGACGGTCGGAGCTCTGGAAACACCATATATTTT | CASSGDGRSSGNTIYF
TRBJ2-1 | . | TRBV5-6 | 16 | . | TGTGCCAGCAGCTTGGAGGGACACATAACATACAATGAGCAGTTCTTC | CASSLEGHITYNEQFF
TRBJ2-7 | TRBD1 | TRBV28 | 11 | . | TGTGCCAGCGGGACAGCCTACGAGCAGTACTTC | CASGTAYEQYF
TRBJ1-4 | . | TRBV4-1 | 14 | . | TGCGCCAGCAGCTCTGAAGGGGGAAATGAAAAACTGTTTTTT | CASSSEGGNEKLFF
TRBJ2-7 | . | TRBV21-1 | 16 | . | TGTGCCAGCAGCCCAAGGACTAGCGGGAGGTGGCACGAGCAGTACTTC | CASSPRTSGRWHEQYF
TRBJ1-1 | . | TRBV4-3 | 11 | . | TGCGCCAGCAGCCAAGCTACGGAGGCTTTCTTT | CASSQATEAFF
TRBJ1-4 | . | TRBV30 | 12 | . | TGTGCCTGGAGTGTAACCAATGAAAAACTGTTTTTT | CAWSVTNEKLFF
TRBJ2-1 | TRBD2 | TRBV19 | 15 | few | TGTGCCAGTACGACTAGCCATCTGGCGCACAATGAGCAGTTCTTC | CASTTSHLAHNEQFF
TRBJ1-4 | . | TRBV27 | 15 | . | TGTGCCAGCAGTTACATCAGCGGAACTAATGAAAAACTGTTTTTT | CASSYISGTNEKLFF
TRBJ2-7 | TRBD1 | TRBV7-9 | 14 | . | TGTGCCAGCAGCTTTGGACAGGGGGTTTTCGAGCAGTACTTC | CASSFGQGVFEQYF
TRBJ2-1 | TRBD2 | TRBV27 | 16 | . | TGTGCCAGCAGTTCGGGACTAGCGGGCACCTACAATGAGCAGTTCTTC | CASSSGLAGTYNEQFF
TRBJ1-2 | . | TRBV5-4 | 14 | once | TGTGCCAGCAGCCTCCAGGACTTACCCTATGGCTACACCTTC | CASSLQDLPYGYTF
TRBJ1-1 | . | TRBV4-1 | 15 | few | TGCGCCAGCAGACAAGTAGGGACACGGAACACTGAAGCTTTCTTT | CASRQVGTRNTEAFF
TRBJ2-1 | TRBD2 | TRBV5-1 | 19 | once | TGCGCCAGCAGCTTACCCAATCTAGCGGGAGGCCTCTCCTACAATGAGCAGTTCTTC | CASSLPNLAGGLSYNEQFF
TRBJ2-2 | . | TRBV6-4 | 14 | . | TGTGCCAGCAGTGACGGGACAAACACCGGGGAGCTGTTTTTT | CASSDGTNTGELFF
TRBJ2-3 | . | TRBV7-8 | 15 | . | TGTGCCAGCAGCTTAGTTGGTGGTTTGACAGATACGCAGTATTTT | CASSLVGGLTDTQYF
TRBJ2-7 | . | TRBV6-6 | 15 | . | TGTGCCAGCAGTTATTCGACAGCTCAGGTCCACGAGCAGTACTTC | CASSYSTAQVHEQYF
TRBJ2-7 | . | TRBV20-1 | 11 | . | TGCAGTGCGAGGGGATCCTACGAGCAGTACTTC | CSARGSYEQYF
TRBJ2-1 | . | TRBV11-2 | 13 | once | TGTGCCAGCAGCTTATGGCAACACAATGAGCAGTTCTTC | CASSLWQHNEQFF
TRBJ1-1 | TRBD1 | TRBV5-4 | 15 | . | TGTGCCAGCAGCATTCCGACAGGGACTAGGACTGAAGCTTTCTTT | CASSIPTGTRTEAFF
TRBJ2-7 | . | TRBV7-2 | 11 | . | TGTGCCAGCAGGGGGGCCTACGAGCAGTACTTC | CASRGAYEQYF
TRBJ2-3 | TRBD2 | TRBV5-1 | 15 | . | TGCGCCAGCAGCTTAACGGGACTAGAAGTAGATACGCAGTATTTT | CASSLTGLEVDTQYF
TRBJ2-3 | TRBD1 | TRBV2 | 15 | few | TGTGCCAGCAGTGCGGACAGGTGGGGCACGAATACGCAGTATTTT | CASSADRWGTNTQYF
TRBJ1-1 | . | TRBV10-3 | 13 | few | TGTGCCATCACCTGGGATTTGAACACTGAAGCTTTCTTT | CAITWDLNTEAFF
TRBJ2-1 | TRBD1 | TRBV10-1 | 14 | . | TGCGCCAGCAGGGGAGACAGGGGGGGGTATGAGCAGTTCTTC | CASRGDRGGYEQFF